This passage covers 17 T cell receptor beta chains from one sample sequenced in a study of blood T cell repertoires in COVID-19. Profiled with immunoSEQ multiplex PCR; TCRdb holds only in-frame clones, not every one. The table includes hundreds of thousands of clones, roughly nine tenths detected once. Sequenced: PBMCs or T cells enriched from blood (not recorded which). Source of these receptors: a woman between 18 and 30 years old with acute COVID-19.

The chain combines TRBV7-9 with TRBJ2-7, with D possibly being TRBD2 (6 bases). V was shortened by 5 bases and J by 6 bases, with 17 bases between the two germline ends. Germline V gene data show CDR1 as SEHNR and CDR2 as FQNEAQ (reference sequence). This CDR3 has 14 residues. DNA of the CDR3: TGTGCCAGCAGCGCAGCGGACTACACGGCCGAGCAGTACTTC. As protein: CASSAADYTAEQYF.

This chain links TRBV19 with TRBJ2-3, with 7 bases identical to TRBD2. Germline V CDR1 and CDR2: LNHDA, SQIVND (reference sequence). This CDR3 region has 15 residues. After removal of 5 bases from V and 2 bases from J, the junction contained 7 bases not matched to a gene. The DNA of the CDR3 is TGTGCCAGTAGTCGTAGCGGGCCCGACACAGATACGCAGTATTTT. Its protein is CASSRSGPDTDTQYF.

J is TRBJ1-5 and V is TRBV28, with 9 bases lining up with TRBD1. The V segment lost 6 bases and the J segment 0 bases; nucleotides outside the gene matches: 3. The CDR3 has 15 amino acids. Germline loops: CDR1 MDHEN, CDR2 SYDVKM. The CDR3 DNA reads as TGTGCCAGCAGCCTGACAGGGGGTAGCAATCAGCCCCAGCATTTT. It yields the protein CASSLTGGSNQPQHF.

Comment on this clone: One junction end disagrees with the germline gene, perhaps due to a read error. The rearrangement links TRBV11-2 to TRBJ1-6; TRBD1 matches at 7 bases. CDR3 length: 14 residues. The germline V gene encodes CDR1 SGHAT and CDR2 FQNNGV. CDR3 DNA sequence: TGTGCCAGCAGCCTAGACAGGGTGGGTTCACCCCTCCACTTT. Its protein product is CASSLDRVGSPLHF.

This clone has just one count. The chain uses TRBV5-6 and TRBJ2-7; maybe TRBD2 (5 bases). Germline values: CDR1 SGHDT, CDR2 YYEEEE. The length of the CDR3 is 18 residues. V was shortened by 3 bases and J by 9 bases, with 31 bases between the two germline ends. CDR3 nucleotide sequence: TGTGCCAGCAGCTCTACAAATGTGGGCGGTATTAGCGCTATTAGGCAGTACTTC. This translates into CASSSTNVGGISAIRQYF.

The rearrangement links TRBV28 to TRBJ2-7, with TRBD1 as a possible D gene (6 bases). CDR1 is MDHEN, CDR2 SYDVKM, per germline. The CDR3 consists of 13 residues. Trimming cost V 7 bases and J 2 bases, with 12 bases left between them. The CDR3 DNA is TGTGCCAGCATTAAGGACAGTCCCTACGAGCAGTACTTC. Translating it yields CASIKDSPYEQYF.

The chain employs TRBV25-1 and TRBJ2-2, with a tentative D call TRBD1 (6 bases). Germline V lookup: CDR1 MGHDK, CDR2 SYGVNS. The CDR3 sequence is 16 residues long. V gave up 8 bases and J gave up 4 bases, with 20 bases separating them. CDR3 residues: CASGSRGRGVTGELFF. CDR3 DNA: TGTGCCAGCGGGAGTAGAGGCAGGGGAGTCACCGGGGAGCTGTTTTTT. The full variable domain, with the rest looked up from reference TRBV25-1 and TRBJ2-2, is EADIYQTPRYLVIGTGKKITLECSQTMGHDKMYWYQQDPGMELHLIHYSYGVNSTEKGDLSSESTVSRIRTEHFPLTLESARPSHTSQYLCASGSRGRGVTGELFFGEGSRLTVL.

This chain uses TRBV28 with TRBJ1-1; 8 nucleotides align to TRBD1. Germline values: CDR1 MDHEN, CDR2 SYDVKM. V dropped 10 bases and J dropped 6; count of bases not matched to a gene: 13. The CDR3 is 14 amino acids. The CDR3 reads CATEITGGRSEAFF. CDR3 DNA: TGTGCCACCGAAATTACAGGGGGACGCTCTGAAGCTTTCTTT.

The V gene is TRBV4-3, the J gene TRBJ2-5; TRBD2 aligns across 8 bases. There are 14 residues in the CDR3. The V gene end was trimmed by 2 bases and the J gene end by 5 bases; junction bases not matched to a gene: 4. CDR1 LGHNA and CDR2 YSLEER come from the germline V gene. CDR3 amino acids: CASSQSGRRETQYF. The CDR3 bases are TGCGCCAGCAGCCAAAGCGGGAGACGGGAGACCCAGTACTTC.

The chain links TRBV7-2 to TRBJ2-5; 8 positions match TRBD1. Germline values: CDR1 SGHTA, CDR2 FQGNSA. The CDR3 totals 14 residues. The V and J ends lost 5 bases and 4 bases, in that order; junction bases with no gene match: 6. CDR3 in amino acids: CASSPGQVGETQYF. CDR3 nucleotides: TGTGCCAGCAGCCCGGGACAGGTCGGAGAGACCCAGTACTTC.

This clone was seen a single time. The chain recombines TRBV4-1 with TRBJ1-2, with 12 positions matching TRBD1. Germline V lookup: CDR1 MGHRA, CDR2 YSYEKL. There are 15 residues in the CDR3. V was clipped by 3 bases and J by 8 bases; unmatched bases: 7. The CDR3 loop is CASSQPGQGARGYTF. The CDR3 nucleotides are TGCGCCAGCAGCCAGCCGGGACAGGGGGCTCGGGGCTACACCTTC.

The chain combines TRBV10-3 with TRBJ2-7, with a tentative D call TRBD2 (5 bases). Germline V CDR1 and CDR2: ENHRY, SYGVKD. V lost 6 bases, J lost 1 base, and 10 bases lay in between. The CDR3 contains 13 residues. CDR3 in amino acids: CAIRRVSSYEQYF. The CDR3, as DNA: TGTGCCATCAGGAGGGTTAGTTCCTACGAGCAGTACTTC.

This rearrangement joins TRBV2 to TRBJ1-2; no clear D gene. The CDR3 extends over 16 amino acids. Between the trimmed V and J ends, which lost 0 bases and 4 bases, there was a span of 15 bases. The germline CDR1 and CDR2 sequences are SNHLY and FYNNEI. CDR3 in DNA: TGTGCCAGCAGTGAAGCCACTCTCGACACACTCTATGGCTACACCTTC. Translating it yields CASSEATLDTLYGYTF.

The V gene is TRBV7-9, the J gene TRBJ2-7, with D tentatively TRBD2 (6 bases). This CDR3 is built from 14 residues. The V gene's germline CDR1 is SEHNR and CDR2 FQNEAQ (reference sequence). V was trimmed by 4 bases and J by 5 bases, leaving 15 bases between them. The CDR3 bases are TGTGCCAGCAGCTGGGGCGCGGGGCGAGACGAGCAGTACTTC. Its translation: CASSWGAGRDEQYF. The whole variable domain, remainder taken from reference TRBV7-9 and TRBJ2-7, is DTGVSQNPRHKITKRGQNVTFRCDPISEHNRLYWYRQTLGQGPEFLTYFQNEAQLEKSRLLSDRFSAERPKGSFSTLEIQRTEQGDSAMYLCASSWGAGRDEQYFGPGTRLTVT.

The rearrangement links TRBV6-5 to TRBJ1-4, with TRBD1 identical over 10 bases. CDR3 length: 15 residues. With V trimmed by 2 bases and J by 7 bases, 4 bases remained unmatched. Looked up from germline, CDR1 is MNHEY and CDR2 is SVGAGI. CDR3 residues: CASSYGRTGGEKLFF. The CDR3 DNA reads TGTGCCAGCAGTTACGGGCGGACAGGGGGTGAAAAACTGTTTTTT.

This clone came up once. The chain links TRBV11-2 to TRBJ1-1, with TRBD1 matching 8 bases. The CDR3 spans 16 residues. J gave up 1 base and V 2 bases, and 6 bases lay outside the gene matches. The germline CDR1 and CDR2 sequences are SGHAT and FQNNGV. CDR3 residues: CASSLRGQERNTEAFF. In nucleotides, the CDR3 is TGTGCCAGCAGCTTAAGGGGACAGGAACGGAACACTGAAGCTTTCTTT.

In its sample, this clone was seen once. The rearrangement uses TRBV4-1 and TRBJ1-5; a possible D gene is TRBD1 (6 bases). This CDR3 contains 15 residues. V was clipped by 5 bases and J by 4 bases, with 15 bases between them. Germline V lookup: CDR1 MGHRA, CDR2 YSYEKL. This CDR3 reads CASSTYRGQNQPQHF. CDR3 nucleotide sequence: TGCGCCAGCAGCACCTACCGAGGACAGAATCAGCCCCAGCATTTT.